Listed below are T cell receptor beta chains from one sample, sequenced in a study of blood T cell repertoires in COVID-19. Here immunoSEQ multiplex PCR was the method, and the copy in TCRdb shows in-frame clones only, minus some. The sample shows some 65,000 clones, under 95% of them seen only once. Sequenced sample: peripheral blood. The receptors come from a man between 65 and 85 years old with active COVID-19. Each CDR3 is given with its conserved first and last residue. A D gene is named only where the DNA matches it firmly. Not every row has a clone size; where given, it reads once, few, many or a size class.

.	TRBV9	16	TRBJ1-1	.	TGTGCCAGCAGCGGAACGTACCAGGGAATGGACACTGAAGCTTTCTTT	CASSGTYQGMDTEAFF
TRBD1	TRBV18	13	TRBJ2-7	once	TGTGCCAGCTCGCTACAGGGGTCCTACGAGCAGTACTTC	CASSLQGSYEQYF
.	TRBV12-3/TRBV12-4	13	TRBJ1-2	.	TGTGCCAGCAGTTTGGGGGGAAACTATGGCTACACCTTC	CASSLGGNYGYTF
.	TRBV2	13	TRBJ1-1	.	TGTGCCCGCAAGTCGAGACAGAACACTGAAGCTTTCTTT	CARKSRQNTEAFF
.	TRBV7-8	15	TRBJ2-5	.	TGTGCCAGCAGTTCGAAACTAGGGTTTAAAGAGACCCAGTACTTC	CASSSKLGFKETQYF
TRBD2	TRBV5-4	16	TRBJ2-5	.	TGTGCCAGCTTCCTAAAGGGGACTAGCTTAGTAGAGACCCAGTACTTC	CASFLKGTSLVETQYF
TRBD1	TRBV6-1	18	TRBJ1-5	.	TGTGCCAGCAGTGAATGGGGACAGGGGGCGCTTACAAATCAGCCCCAGCATTTT	CASSEWGQGALTNQPQHF
TRBD2	TRBV5-1	16	TRBJ2-3	.	TGCGCCAGCAGCAACCAACTAGCGGGAGGCACAGATACGCAGTATTTT	CASSNQLAGGTDTQYF
TRBD2	TRBV6-2/TRBV6-3	15	TRBJ2-7	.	TGTGCCAGCAGTTACTCAACTAGCGGTTACTACGAGCAGTACTTC	CASSYSTSGYYEQYF
TRBD2	TRBV7-2	18	TRBJ2-1	once	TGTGCCAGCAGCCCCGGACTAGCGGGGGACCAAACGAACAATGAGCAGTTCTTC	CASSPGLAGDQTNNEQFF
TRBD2	TRBV2	17	TRBJ2-1	.	TGTGCCAGCAGTGATATCGGAGCGGGGGGTTCGAACAATGAGCAGTTCTTC	CASSDIGAGGSNNEQFF
TRBD1	TRBV19	14	TRBJ1-2	.	TGTGCCAGTAGTATACAGGGGGCTCGAGGAGGCTACACCTTC	CASSIQGARGGYTF
.	TRBV18	17	TRBJ2-4	.	TGTGCCAGCTCACCTTTGGACTACCCGACTACCAAAAACATTCAGTACTTC	CASSPLDYPTTKNIQYF
TRBD1	TRBV5-8	16	TRBJ1-2	.	TGTGCCAGCAGCACGTGGGGGACAGAAAGTACTTATGGCTACACCTTC	CASSTWGTESTYGYTF
TRBD2	TRBV4-2	13	TRBJ2-3	.	TGTGCCAGCAGCCAACGCGGGGGAGATACGCAGTATTTT	CASSQRGGDTQYF
.	TRBV5-4	14	TRBJ2-3	.	TGTGCCAGCAGCTCTCCAGGGAGCACAGATACGCAGTATTTT	CASSSPGSTDTQYF
.	TRBV19	15	TRBJ2-5	.	TGTGCCAGTAGTACCCGGACCCCGCGGGGAGAGACCCAGTACTTC	CASSTRTPRGETQYF
.	TRBV7-3	13	TRBJ2-1	.	TGTGCCAGCAGCTTAATGGGGGCCGGTGAGCAGTTCTTC	CASSLMGAGEQFF
TRBD1	TRBV18	17	TRBJ2-1	once	TGTGCCAGCTCACCAGAGACAGGGGGCATCTCCTACAATGAGCAGTTCTTC	CASSPETGGISYNEQFF
.	TRBV7-8	16	TRBJ1-4	.	TGTGCCAGCAGCCACCGACAGGCGGTTGGAGATGAAAAACTGTTTTTT	CASSHRQAVGDEKLFF
TRBD1	TRBV19	17	TRBJ1-5	.	TGTGCCAGTACCGTCAAAGTGACAGGGGGCCTGGGACAGCCCCAGCATTTT	CASTVKVTGGLGQPQHF
TRBD1	TRBV5-1	14	TRBJ1-1	.	TGCGCCAGCAGCTTGGGGGGACAGCGCACTGAAGCTTTCTTT	CASSLGGQRTEAFF
.	TRBV6-6	16	TRBJ2-2	once	TGTGCCAGCACCTTGGCGGAAATATCGAACACCGGGGAGCTGTTTTTT	CASTLAEISNTGELFF
TRBD1	TRBV19	16	TRBJ1-6	.	TGTGCCAGTAGTGTTGCTTTGGGACAGGGTAATTCACCCCTCCACTTT	CASSVALGQGNSPLHF
TRBD1	TRBV6-1	17	TRBJ1-2	.	TGTGCCAGCAGTGAAGTGGACCCCGCAGGGACAGGGTATGGCTACACCTTC	CASSEVDPAGTGYGYTF
.	TRBV4-2	15	TRBJ2-3	once	TGTGCCAGCAGCCAAGCTGACAGGACCGCAGATACGCAGTATTTT	CASSQADRTADTQYF
.	TRBV19	13	TRBJ2-3	.	TGTGCCAGTAGTGATTTAGGGGCAGATACGCAGTATTTT	CASSDLGADTQYF
.	TRBV10-3	13	TRBJ2-3	.	TGTGCCATAAGACAGGCTAGCACAGATACGCAGTATTTT	CAIRQASTDTQYF
.	TRBV5-8	10	TRBJ2-7	once	TGTGCCAGCAGCTCTTACGAGCAGTACTTC	CASSSYEQYF